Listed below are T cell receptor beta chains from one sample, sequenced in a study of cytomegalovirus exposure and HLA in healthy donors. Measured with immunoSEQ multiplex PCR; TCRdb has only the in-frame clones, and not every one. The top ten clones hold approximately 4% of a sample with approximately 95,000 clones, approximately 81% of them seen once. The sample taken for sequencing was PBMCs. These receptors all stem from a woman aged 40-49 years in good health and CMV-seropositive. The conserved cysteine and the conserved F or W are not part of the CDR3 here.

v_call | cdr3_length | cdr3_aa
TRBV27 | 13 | ASSLSEGSTGGLF
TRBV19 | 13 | APNPHRDRRNEQY
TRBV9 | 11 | ASSVSVGETQY
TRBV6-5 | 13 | ASSTPGLAGNEQF
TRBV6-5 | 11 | ATRGHAGETQY
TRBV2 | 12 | ASRLRGLGTEAF
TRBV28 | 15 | ASSPVGAALNRNTIY
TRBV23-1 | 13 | ASSQLGTSIHEQY
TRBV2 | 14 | ASSPLDGASREKLF
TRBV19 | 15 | ASSISGRLAGKETQY
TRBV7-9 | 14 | SSSLGQGNSNQPQH
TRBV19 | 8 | ASSLGEQY
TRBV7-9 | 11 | ASSLAYYNEQF
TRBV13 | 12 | ASSYSGDSYEQY
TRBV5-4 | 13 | ASSTSTGGIFEQY
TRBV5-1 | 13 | ASSSEPQGNTEAF
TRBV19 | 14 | ASSIRTGTSTDTQY
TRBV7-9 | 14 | SSSPTRGQDRKTQY
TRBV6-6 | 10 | ASGESLTEAF
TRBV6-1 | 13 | ASTPSDRAGYGYT
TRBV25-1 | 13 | ASSERGGKRNEQF
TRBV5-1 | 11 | TSSLQGYETQY
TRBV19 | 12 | ASSFDRATGELF
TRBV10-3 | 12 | ASQMSGKRSPLH
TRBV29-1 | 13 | SYGRDRGLNTEAF
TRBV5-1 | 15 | ASSMGLAVSGTDTQY
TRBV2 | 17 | ASSPTVQLRQGANYGYT
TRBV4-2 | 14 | ASSQDMAGESDTQY
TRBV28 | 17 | ASSKGDRGSSLAKNIQY
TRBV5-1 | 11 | ASSWTVRETQY
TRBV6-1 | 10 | ASILTTFEAF
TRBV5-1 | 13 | ASSEWPLEGYEQY
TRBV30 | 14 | AWSVPGTVNNQPQH
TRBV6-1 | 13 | ASSESWAGGRPQF
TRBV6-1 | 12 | ASSERGSDHEQY
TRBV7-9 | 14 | ASSLARGKSTDTQY
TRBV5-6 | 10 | ASSQGGHTQY
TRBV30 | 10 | AWSLVGGGYT
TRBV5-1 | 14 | ASSSTGTSDQETQY
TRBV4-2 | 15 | ASSQDYGGRGDYEQY
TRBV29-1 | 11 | SVRAGGYNEQF
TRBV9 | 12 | ASSVDGGDGELF
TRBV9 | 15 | ASSVWTSGSGADTQY
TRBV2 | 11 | ASNSGRASEQY
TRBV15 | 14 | ATSRESNPGQGTQY
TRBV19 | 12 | ASSTVNSNQPQH
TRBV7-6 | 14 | ASSLAFGTGTDTQY
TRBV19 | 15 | ASSKVGIAGGKETQY